This T cell receptor beta chain was sequenced in a study of cytomegalovirus exposure and HLA in healthy donors. The method was immunoSEQ multiplex PCR; TCRdb's version includes in-frame clones alone and lacks a portion of them. The repertoire holds about 78,000 clones, 90% to 96% seen once, with roughly 1.5% in the top ten. V was cut by 4 bases and J by 7 bases, with 14 bases left in between. The CDR3 extends over 13 amino acids. CDR1 is MNHEY and CDR2 is SVGAGI in the germline V gene. This clonotype originated in a man between 18 and 35 years old in good health and CMV-seropositive. Sequencing was done on a sample of PBMCs. The chain combines TRBV6-5 with TRBJ2-7, with D possibly matching TRBD1 (6 bases). The CDR3 reads CASSFNRVGEQYF. The CDR3 DNA sequence: TGTGCCAGCAGTTTTAACAGGGTTGGTGAGCAGTACTTC.